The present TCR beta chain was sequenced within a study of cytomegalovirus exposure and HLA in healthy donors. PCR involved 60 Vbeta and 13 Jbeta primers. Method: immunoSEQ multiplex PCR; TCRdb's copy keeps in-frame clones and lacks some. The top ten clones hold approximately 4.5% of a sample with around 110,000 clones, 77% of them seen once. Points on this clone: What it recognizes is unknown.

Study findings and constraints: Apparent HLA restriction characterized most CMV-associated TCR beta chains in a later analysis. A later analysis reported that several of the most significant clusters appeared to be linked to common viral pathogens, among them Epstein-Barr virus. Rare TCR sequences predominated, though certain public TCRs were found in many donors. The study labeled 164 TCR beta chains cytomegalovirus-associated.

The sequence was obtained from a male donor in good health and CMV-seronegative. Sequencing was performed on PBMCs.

The CDR3, as DNA: TGTGCCAGCAGTTTATCGAGTCAGGGCGGTCAGCCCCAGCATTTT. This encodes CASSLSSQGGQPQHF. The chain links TRBV27 to TRBJ1-5, with D tentatively TRBD1 (5 bases). The CDR3 totals 15 residues. V dropped 0 bases and J dropped 6 bases, with 12 bases sitting between them. Germline V gives CDR1 MNHEY, CDR2 SMNVEV (reference sequence).